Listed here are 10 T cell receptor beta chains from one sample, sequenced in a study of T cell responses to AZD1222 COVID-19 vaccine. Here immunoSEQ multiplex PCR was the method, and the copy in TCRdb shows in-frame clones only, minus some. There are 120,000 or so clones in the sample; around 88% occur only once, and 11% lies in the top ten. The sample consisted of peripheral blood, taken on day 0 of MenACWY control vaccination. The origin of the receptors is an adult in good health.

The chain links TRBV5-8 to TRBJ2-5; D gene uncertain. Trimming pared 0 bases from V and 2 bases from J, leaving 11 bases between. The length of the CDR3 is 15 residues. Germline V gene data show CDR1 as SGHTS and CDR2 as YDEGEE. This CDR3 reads CASSLGRKLQETQYF. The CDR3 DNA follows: TGTGCCAGCAGCTTGGGCAGGAAGCTACAAGAGACCCAGTACTTC.

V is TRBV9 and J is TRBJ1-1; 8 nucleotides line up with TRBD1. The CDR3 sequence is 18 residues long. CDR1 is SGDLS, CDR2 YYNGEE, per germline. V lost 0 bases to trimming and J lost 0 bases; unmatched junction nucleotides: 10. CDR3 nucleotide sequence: TGTGCCAGCAGCGTAGCTACGGGACAGGAGATCATGAACACTGAAGCTTTCTTT. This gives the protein CASSVATGQEIMNTEAFF.

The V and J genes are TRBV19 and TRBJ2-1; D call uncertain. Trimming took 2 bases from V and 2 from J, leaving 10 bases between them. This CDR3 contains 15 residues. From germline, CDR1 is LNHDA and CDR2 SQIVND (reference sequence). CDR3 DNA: TGTGCCAGTAGTATAAATAGGCTGACCTACAATGAGCAGTTCTTC. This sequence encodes CASSINRLTYNEQFF.

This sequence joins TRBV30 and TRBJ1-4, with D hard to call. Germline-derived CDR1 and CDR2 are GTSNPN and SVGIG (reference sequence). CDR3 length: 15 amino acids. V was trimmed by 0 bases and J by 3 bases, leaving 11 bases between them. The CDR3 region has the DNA TGTGCCTGGAGTGTGGGGTCAGCGCCTAATGAAAAACTGTTTTTT. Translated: CAWSVGSAPNEKLFF.

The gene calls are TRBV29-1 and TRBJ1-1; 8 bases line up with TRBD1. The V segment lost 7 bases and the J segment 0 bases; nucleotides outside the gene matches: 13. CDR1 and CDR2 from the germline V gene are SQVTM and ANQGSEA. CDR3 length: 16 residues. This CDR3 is CSDVYSGTGMNTEAFF. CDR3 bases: TGCAGCGACGTATACTCCGGGACAGGTATGAACACTGAAGCTTTCTTT.

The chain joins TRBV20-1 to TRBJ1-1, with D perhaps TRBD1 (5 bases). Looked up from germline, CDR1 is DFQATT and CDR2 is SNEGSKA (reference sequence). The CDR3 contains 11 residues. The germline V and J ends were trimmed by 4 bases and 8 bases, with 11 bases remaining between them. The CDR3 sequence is CSANRGAEAFF. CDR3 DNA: TGCAGTGCTAACCGTGGGGCAGAAGCTTTCTTT.

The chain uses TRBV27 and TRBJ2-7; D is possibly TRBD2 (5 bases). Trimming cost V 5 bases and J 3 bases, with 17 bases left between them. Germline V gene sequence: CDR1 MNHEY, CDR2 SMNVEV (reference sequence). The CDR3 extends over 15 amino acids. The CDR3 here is CASSPSTRGNYEQYF. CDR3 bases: TGTGCCAGCAGTCCGTCGACCCGGGGTAACTACGAGCAGTACTTC.

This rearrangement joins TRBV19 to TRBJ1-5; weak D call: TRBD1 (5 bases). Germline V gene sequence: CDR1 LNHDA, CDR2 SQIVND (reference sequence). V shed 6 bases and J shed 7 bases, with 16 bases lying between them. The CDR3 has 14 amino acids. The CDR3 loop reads CASSNRAGGQPQHF. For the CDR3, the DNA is TGTGCCAGTAGCAACCGGGCCGGGGGGCAGCCCCAGCATTTT.

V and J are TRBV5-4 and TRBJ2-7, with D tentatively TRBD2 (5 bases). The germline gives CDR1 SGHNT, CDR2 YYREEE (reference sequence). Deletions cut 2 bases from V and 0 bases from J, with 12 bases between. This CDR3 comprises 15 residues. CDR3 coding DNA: TGTGCCAGCAGCTTCGGAGGATACAGCTCCTACGAGCAGTACTTC. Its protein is CASSFGGYSSYEQYF.

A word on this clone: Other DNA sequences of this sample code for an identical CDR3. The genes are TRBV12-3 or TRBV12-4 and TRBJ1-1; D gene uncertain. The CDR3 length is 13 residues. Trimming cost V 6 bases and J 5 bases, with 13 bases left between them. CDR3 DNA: TGTGCCAGCAGCTCCGGTCCGGGGACTGAAGCTTTCTTT. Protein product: CASSSGPGTEAFF.